The 7 T cell receptor beta chains below were found in one sample sequenced in a study of identical twins. Via MiXCR, TCRdb re-called the 5' RACE reads, giving one row per CDR3 protein. The sample records roughly 230,000 distinct CDR3 sequences, about 8% being singletons. This sample was also put to use in a study of yellow fever vaccine responses in identical twins.

Sequenced input: CD8+ T cells sorted from blood. These receptors were collected from a woman aged 18-29 years in good health.

This chain links TRBV2 with TRBJ2-3; D remains ambiguous. V was trimmed by 7 bases and J by 0 bases, leaving 8 bases between them. Germline CDR1 reads SNHLY; CDR2 reads FYNNEI. The CDR3 extends over 13 amino acids. The CDR3 bases are TGTGCCAGCATAGGCACCAGCACAGATACGCAGTATTTT. Amino acid sequence: CASIGTSTDTQYF.

This clonotype was seen many times. For the CDR3, the DNA is TGCGCCAGCAGCCAAGAGACAGGGGATCAGCCCCAGCATTTT. The encoded protein is CASSQETGDQPQHF. The chain couples TRBV4-1 to TRBJ1-5; TRBD1 aligns across 8 bases. V shed 0 bases and J 5 bases; nucleotides not matched to a gene: 0. This CDR3 has 14 amino acids. Germline CDR1 MGHRA, CDR2 YSYEKL.

This clonotype has at least ten counts. The chain links TRBV10-3 to TRBJ1-1; TRBD1 is a possible D gene (6 bases). V was cut by 6 bases and J by 5 bases, with 19 bases left in between. The CDR3 is 15 residues long. From germline, CDR1 is ENHRY and CDR2 SYGVKD. CDR3 DNA sequence: TGTGCCATCAGCGCCAAAGAGGGGGGGTATACTGAAGCTTTCTTT. Its protein is CAISAKEGGYTEAFF.

The chain recombines TRBV5-1 with TRBJ2-7; D gene ambiguous. The CDR3 contains 15 residues. Per germline, CDR1 SGHRS and CDR2 YFSETQ. V gave up 0 bases and J gave up 0 bases, with 10 bases separating them. This CDR3 reads CASSLEGSRSYEQYF. CDR3 nucleotide sequence: TGCGCCAGCAGCTTGGAAGGCAGTCGCTCCTACGAGCAGTACTTC. Full variable domain (rest looked up from reference TRBV5-1 and TRBJ2-7): KAGVTQTPRYLIKTRGQQVTLSCSPISGHRSVSWYQQTPGQGLQFLFEYFSETQRNKGNFPGRFSGRQFSNSRSEMNVSTLELGDSALYLCASSLEGSRSYEQYFGPGTRLTVT.

This clonotype was seen repeatedly, ten times or more. The chain combines TRBV10-3 with TRBJ2-7; tentatively, D is TRBD1 (6 bases). Trimming left V 3 bases short and J 0 bases short, with 9 bases between. The CDR3 totals 14 residues. Germline values: CDR1 ENHRY, CDR2 SYGVKD. As DNA, the CDR3 is TGTGCCATCAGTGAAGACAGGAGCTCCTACGAGCAGTACTTC. Translation gives CAISEDRSSYEQYF.

The V call is TRBV27, the J call TRBJ2-5; 13 nucleotides agree with TRBD2. CDR3 length: 15 residues. The V gene's germline CDR1 is MNHEY and CDR2 SMNVEV (reference sequence). V lost 6 bases, J lost 5 bases, and 6 bases stayed unmatched. This chain's CDR3 is CASSGLAGDGETQYF. The CDR3, as DNA: TGTGCCAGCAGCGGACTAGCGGGAGATGGGGAGACCCAGTACTTC.

This clonotype was detected many times. The gene calls are TRBV10-3 and TRBJ2-1, with 7 nucleotides matching TRBD2. The length of the CDR3 is 13 residues. V gave up 6 bases and J gave up 7 bases; unmatched junction bases: 6. Germline values: CDR1 ENHRY, CDR2 SYGVKD. DNA of the CDR3: TGTGCCATCAGAACCGGGACTAATAATGAGCAGTTCTTC. Translating gives CAIRTGTNNEQFF.